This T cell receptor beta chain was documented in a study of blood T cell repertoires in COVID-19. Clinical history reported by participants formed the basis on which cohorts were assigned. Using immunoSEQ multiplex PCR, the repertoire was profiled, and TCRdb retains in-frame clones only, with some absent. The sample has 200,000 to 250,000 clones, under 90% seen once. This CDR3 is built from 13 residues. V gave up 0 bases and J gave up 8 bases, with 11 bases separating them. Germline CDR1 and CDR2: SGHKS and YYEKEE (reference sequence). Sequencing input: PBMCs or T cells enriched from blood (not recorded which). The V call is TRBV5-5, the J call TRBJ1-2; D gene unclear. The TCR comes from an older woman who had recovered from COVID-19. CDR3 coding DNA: TGTGCCAGCAGCTTGGAGGCCGACTTAGGCTACACCTTC. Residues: CASSLEADLGYTF.